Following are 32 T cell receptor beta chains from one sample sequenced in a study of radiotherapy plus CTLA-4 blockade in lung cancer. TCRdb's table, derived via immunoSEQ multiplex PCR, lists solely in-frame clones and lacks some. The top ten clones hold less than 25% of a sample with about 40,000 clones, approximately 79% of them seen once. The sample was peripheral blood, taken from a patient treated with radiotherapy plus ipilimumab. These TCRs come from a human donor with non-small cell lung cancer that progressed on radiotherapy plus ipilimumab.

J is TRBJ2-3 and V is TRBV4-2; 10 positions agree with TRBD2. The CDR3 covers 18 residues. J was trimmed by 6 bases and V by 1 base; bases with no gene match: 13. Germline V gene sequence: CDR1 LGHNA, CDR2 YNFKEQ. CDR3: CASSQVLSSGGEADTQYF. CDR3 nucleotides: TGTGCCAGCAGCCAAGTGCTATCCAGCGGGGGGGAGGCGGATACGCAGTATTTT.

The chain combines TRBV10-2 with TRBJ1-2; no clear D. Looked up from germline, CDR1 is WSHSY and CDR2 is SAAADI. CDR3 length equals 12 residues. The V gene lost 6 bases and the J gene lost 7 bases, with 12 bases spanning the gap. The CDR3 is CASSRPGTGYTF. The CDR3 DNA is TGCGCCAGCAGCCGCCCCGGTACTGGCTACACCTTC.

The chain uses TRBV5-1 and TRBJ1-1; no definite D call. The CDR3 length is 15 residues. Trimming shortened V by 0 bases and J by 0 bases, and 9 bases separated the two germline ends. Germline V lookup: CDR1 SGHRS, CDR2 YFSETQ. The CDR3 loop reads CASSLANSLNTEAFF. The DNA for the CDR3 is TGCGCCAGCAGCTTGGCCAACAGCCTGAACACTGAAGCTTTCTTT.

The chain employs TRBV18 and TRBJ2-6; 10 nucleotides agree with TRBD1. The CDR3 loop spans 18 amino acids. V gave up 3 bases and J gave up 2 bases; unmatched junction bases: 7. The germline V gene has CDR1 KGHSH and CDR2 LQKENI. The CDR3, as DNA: TGTGCCAGCTCACCTCGGGACAGGGGATCAGCTGGGGCCAACGTCCTGACTTTC. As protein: CASSPRDRGSAGANVLTF. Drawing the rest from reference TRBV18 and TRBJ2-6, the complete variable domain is NAGVMQNPRHLVRRRGQEARLRCSPMKGHSHVYWYRQLPEEGLKFMVYLQKENIIDESGMPKERFSAEFPKEGPSILRIQQVVRGDSAAYFCASSPRDRGSAGANVLTFGAGSRLTVL.

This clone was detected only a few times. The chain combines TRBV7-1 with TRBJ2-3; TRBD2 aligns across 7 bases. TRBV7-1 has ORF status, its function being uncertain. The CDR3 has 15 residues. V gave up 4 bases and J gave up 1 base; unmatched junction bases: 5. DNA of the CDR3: TGTGCCAGCAGCTTAGACGCGGGGGGCACAGATACGCAGTATTTT. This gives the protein CASSLDAGGTDTQYF.

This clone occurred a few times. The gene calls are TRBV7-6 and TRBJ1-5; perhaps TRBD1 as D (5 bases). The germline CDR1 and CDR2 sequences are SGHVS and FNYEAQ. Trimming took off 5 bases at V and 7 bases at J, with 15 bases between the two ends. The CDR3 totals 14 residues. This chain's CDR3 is CASSPLIGVQPQHF. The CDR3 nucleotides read TGTGCCAGCAGCCCGTTGATAGGGGTCCAGCCCCAGCATTTT.

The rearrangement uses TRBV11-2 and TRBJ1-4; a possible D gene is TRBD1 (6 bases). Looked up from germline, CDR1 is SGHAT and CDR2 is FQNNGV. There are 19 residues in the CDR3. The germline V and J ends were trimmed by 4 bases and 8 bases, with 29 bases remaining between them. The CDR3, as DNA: TGTGCCAGCAGCTCCTCCGCTTGGGGTGGGCAGGGGCTAAGGGAAAAACTGTTTTTT. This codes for CASSSSAWGGQGLREKLFF. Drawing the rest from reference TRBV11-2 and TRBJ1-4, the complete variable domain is EAGVAQSPRYKIIEKRQSVAFWCNPISGHATLYWYQQILGQGPKLLIQFQNNGVVDDSQLPKDRFSAERLKGVDSTLKIQPAKLEDSAVYLCASSSSAWGGQGLREKLFFGSGTQLSVL.

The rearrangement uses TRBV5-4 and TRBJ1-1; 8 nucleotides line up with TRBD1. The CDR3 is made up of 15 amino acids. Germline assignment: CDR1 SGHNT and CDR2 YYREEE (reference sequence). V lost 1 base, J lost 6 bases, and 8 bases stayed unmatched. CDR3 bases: TGTGCCAGCAGCTTGAAAGGCAGGGGGCTACCTGAAGCTTTCTTT. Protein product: CASSLKGRGLPEAFF.

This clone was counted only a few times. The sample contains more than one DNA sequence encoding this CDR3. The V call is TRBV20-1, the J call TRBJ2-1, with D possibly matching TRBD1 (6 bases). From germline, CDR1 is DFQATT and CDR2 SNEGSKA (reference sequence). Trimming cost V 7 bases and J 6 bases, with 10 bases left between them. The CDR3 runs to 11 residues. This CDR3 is CSVTQGNEQFF. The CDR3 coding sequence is TGCAGTGTCACACAGGGCAATGAGCAGTTCTTC.

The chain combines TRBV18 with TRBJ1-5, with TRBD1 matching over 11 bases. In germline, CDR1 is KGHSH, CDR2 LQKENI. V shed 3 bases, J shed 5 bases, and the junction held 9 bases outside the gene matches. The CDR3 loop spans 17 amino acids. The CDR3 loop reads CASSPEIGTGGYQPQHF. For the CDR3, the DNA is TGTGCCAGCTCACCGGAGATTGGGACAGGGGGGTATCAGCCCCAGCATTTT. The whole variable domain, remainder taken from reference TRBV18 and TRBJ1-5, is NAGVMQNPRHLVRRRGQEARLRCSPMKGHSHVYWYRQLPEEGLKFMVYLQKENIIDESGMPKERFSAEFPKEGPSILRIQQVVRGDSAAYFCASSPEIGTGGYQPQHFGDGTRLSIL.

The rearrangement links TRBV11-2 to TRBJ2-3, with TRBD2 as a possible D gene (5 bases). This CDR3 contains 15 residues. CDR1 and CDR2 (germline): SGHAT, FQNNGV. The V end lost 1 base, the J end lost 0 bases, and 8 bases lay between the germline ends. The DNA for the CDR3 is TGTGCCAGCAGCTTAGCGGGGTATAGCACAGATACGCAGTATTTT. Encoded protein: CASSLAGYSTDTQYF.

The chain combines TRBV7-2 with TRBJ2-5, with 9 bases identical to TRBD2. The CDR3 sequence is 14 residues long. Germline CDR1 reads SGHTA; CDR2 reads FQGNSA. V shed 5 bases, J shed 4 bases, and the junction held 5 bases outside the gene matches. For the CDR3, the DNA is TGTGCCAGCAGCCTCCTAGCGGGGATAGAGACCCAGTACTTC. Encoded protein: CASSLLAGIETQYF.

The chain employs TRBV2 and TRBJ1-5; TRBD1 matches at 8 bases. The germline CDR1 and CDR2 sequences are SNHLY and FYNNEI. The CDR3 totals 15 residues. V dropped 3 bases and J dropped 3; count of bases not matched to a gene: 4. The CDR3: CASSDGTGPNQPQHF. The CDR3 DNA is TGTGCCAGCAGTGACGGGACAGGTCCCAATCAGCCCCAGCATTTT.

The CDR3 here is CASSSSGGRYNEQFF. In DNA, the CDR3 is TGTGCCAGCAGCTCTAGCGGGGGGAGATACAATGAGCAGTTCTTC. The genes are TRBV7-9 and TRBJ2-1; the match to TRBD2 covers 11 bases. J gave up 4 bases and V 4 bases, and 3 bases lay outside the gene matches. CDR1 and CDR2 from the germline V gene are SEHNR and FQNEAQ (reference sequence). This CDR3 contains 15 residues.

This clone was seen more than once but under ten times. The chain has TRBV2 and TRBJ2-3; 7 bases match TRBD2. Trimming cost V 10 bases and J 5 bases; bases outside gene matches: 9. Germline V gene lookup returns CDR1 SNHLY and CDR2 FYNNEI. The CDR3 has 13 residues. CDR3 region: CATHSGGLDTQYF. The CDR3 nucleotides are TGTGCCACCCATTCGGGGGGTCTAGATACGCAGTATTTT. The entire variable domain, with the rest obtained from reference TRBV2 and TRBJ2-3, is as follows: EPEVTQTPSHQVTQMGQEVILRCVPISNHLYFYWYRQILGQKVEFLVSFYNNEISEKSEIFDDQFSVERPDGSNFTLKIRSTKLEDSAMYFCATHSGGLDTQYFGPGTRLTVL.

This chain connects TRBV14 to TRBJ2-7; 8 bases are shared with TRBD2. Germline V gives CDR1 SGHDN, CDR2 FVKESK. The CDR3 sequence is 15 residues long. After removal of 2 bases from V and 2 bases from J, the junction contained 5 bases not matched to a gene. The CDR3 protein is CASSQTGTSPYEQYF. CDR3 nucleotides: TGTGCCAGCAGCCAAACCGGGACTAGTCCCTACGAGCAGTACTTC.

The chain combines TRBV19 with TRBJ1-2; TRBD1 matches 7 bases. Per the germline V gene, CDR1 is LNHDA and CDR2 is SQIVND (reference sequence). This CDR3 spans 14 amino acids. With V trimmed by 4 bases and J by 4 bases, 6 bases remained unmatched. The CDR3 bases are TGTGCCAGTAGTACCCACAGGGGCGGCTATGGCTACACCTTC. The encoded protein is CASSTHRGGYGYTF.

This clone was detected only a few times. Written as DNA, the CDR3 is TGTGCCAGCAGCTTAGAAAGGACAGGGGGTACACCCCTCCACTTT. It yields the protein CASSLERTGGTPLHF. The chain joins TRBV7-2 to TRBJ1-6, with 10 bases matching TRBD1. This CDR3 spans 15 amino acids. Germline V CDR1 and CDR2: SGHTA, FQGNSA. The J segment lost 11 bases and the V segment lost 1 base, leaving 5 bases of the junction unmatched. Drawing the rest from reference TRBV7-2 and TRBJ1-6, the complete variable domain is GAGVSQSPSNKVTEKGKDVELRCDPISGHTALYWYRQSLGQGLEFLIYFQGNSAPDKSGLPSDRFSAERTGGSVSTLTIQRTQQEDSAVYLCASSLERTGGTPLHFGNGTRLTVT.

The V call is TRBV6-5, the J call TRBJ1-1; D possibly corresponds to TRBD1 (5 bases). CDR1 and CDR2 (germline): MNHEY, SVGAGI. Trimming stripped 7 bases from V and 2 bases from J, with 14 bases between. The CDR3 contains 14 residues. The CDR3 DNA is TGTGCCAGCATCGTAAGCGGGGCTAACACTGAAGCTTTCTTT. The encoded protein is CASIVSGANTEAFF.

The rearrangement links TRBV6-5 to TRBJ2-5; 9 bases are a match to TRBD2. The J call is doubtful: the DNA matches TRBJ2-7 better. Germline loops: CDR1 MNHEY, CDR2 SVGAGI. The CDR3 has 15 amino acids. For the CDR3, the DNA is TGTGCCAGCAGTTCGAGGACTAGCGATTTCCACGAGCAGTACTTC. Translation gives CASSSRTSDFHEQYF.

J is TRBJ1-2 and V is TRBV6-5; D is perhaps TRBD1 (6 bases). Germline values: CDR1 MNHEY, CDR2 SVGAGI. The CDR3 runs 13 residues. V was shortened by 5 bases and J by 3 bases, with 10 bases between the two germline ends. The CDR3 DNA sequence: TGTGCCAGCAGTGCAGGGGCTGACTATGGCTACACCTTC. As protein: CASSAGADYGYTF.

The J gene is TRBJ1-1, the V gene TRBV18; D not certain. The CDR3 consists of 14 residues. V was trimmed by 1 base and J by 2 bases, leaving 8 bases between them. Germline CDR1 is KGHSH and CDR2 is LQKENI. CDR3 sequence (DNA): TGTGCCAGCTCACCACAGGAGAGCAACACTGAAGCTTTCTTT. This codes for CASSPQESNTEAFF.

The CDR3 here is CASSPPMAEAFF. CDR3 coding DNA: TGTGCCAGCTCCCCGCCTATGGCTGAAGCTTTCTTT. The rearrangement uses TRBV18 and TRBJ1-1; D unclear. The germline gives CDR1 KGHSH, CDR2 LQKENI. V shed 6 bases and J shed 6 bases, with 11 bases lying between them. The CDR3 has 12 amino acids.

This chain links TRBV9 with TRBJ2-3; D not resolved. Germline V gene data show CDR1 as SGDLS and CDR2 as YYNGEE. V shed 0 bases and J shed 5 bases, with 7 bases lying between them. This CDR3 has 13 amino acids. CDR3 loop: CASSVATRDTQYF. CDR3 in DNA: TGTGCCAGCAGCGTAGCTACGAGAGATACGCAGTATTTT.

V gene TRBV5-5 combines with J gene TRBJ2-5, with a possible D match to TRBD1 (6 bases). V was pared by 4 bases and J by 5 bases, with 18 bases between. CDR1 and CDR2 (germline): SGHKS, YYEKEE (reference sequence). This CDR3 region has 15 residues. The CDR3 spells CASSTGWGLDETQYF. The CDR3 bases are TGTGCCAGCAGCACCGGTTGGGGGCTAGACGAGACCCAGTACTTC.

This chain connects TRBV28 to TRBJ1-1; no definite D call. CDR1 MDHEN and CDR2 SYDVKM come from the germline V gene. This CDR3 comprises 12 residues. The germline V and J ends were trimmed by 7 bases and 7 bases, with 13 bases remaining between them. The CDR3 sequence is CASTLWRGEAFF. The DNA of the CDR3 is TGTGCCAGCACCCTATGGCGGGGTGAAGCTTTCTTT.

In DNA form, the CDR3 reads TGTGCCAGCAGCTTTTACCAGAATGGGCGCTACACCTTC. Encoded protein: CASSFYQNGRYTF. The chain has TRBV5-8 and TRBJ1-2, with D unclear. The V end was cut by 2 bases, the J end by 9 bases, with 14 bases between. CDR1 is SGHTS and CDR2 is YDEGEE in the germline V gene. This CDR3 has 13 residues.

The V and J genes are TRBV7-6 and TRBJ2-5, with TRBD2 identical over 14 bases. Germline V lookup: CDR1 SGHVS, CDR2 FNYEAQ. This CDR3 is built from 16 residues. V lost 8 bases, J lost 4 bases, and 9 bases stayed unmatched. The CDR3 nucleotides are TGTGCCAGCGGAGGACTAGCGGGGGGCGTTACAGAGACCCAGTACTTC. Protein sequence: CASGGLAGGVTETQYF.

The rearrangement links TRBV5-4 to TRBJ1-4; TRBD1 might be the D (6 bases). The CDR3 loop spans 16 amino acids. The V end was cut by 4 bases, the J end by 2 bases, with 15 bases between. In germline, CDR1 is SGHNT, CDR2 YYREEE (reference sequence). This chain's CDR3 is CASSGTGLGTNEKLFF. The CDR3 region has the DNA TGTGCCAGCAGCGGTACAGGGTTAGGTACTAATGAAAAACTGTTTTTT.

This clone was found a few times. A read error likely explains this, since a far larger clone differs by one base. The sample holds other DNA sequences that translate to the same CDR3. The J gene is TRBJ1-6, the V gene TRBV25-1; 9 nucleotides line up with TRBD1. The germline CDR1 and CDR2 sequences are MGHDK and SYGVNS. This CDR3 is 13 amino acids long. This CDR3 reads CASSRTGDSPLHF. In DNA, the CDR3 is TGTGCCAGCAGTAGGACAGGGGATTCCCCCCTCCACTTT.

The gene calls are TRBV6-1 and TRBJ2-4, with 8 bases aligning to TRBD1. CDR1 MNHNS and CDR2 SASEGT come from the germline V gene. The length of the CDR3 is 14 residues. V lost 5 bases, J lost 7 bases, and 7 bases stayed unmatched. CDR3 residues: CASSPGQGANIQYF. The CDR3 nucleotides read TGTGCCAGCAGTCCAGGGCAGGGGGCTAACATTCAGTACTTC.

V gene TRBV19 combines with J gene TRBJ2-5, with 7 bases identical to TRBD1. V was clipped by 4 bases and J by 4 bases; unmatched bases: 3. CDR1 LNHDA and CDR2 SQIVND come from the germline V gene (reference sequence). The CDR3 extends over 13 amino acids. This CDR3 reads CASSKGGGETQYF. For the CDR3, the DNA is TGTGCCAGTAGTAAAGGGGGCGGAGAGACCCAGTACTTC.